This TCR beta chain originates from a study of beta chain features in type 1 diabetes. This CDR3 comprises 15 residues. V lost 6 bases and J lost 6; bases outside the gene matches: 10. Per the germline V gene, CDR1 is ENHRY and CDR2 is SYGVKD. The whole isolated RNA underwent reverse transcription, so sequencing captured expressed TCRB transcripts. The table came from immunoSEQ multiplex PCR; TCRdb's copy has only in-frame clones and leaves some out. In the table there are 40,000 to 45,000 clones, about half of which are singletons. V is TRBV10-3 and J is TRBJ2-7, with 11 bases identical to TRBD1. This clonotype was sampled from a woman in her late teens or twenties in good health. The sample consisted of Tregs from blood. CDR3 in DNA: TGTGCCATCAGGGGAACTGGACAGGGGGCCATCGAGCAGTACTTC. Translation gives CAIRGTGQGAIEQYF.